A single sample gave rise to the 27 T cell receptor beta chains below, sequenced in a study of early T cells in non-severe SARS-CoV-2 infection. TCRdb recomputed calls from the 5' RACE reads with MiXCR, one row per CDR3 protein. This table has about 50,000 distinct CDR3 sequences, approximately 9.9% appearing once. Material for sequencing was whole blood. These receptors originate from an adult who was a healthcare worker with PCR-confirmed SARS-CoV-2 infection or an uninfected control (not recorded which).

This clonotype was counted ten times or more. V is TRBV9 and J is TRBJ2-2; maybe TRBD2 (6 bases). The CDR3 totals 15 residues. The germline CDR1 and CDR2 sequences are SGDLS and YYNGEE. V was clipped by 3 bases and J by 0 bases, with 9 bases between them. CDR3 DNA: TGTGCCAGCAGCGGCGGGACTGCGAACACCGGGGAGCTGTTTTTT. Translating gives CASSGGTANTGELFF.

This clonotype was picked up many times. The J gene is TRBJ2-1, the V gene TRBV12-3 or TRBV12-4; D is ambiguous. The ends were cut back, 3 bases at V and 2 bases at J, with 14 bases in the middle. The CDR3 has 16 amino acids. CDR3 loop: CASSFGLPLTYNEQFF. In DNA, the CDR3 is TGTGCCAGCAGTTTCGGGCTCCCCCTGACCTACAATGAGCAGTTCTTC.

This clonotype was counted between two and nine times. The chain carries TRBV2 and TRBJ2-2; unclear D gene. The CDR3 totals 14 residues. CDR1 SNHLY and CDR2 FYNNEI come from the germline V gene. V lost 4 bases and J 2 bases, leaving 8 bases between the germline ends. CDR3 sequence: CASSVESNTGELFF. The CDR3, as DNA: TGTGCCAGCAGTGTGGAGAGCAACACCGGGGAGCTGTTTTTT.

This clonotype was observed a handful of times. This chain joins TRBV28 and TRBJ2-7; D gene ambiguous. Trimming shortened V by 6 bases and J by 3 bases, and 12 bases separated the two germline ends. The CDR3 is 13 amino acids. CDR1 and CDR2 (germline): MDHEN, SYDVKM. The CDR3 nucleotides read TGTGCCAGCAGCGTCGGGCCCGTCTACGAGCAGTACTTC. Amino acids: CASSVGPVYEQYF.

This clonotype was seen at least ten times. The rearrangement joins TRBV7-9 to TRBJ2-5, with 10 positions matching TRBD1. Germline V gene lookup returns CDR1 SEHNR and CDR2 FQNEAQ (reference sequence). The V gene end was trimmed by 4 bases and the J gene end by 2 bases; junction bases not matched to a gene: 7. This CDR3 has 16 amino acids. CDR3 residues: CASSSRDRGFQETQYF. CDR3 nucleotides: TGTGCCAGCAGCTCCCGGGACAGGGGTTTTCAAGAGACCCAGTACTTC. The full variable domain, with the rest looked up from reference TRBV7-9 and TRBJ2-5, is DTGVSQNPRHKITKRGQNVTFRCDPISEHNRLYWYRQTLGQGPEFLTYFQNEAQLEKSRLLSDRFSAERPKGSFSTLEIQRTEQGDSAMYLCASSSRDRGFQETQYFGPGTRLLVL.

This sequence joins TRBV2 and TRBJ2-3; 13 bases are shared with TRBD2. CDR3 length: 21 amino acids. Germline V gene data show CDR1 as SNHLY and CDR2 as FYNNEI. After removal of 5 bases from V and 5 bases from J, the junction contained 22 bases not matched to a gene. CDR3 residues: CASSTPRIGLAGARNLDTQYF. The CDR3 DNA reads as TGTGCCAGCAGTACTCCCCGGATAGGACTAGCGGGGGCCCGGAACCTAGATACGCAGTATTTT.

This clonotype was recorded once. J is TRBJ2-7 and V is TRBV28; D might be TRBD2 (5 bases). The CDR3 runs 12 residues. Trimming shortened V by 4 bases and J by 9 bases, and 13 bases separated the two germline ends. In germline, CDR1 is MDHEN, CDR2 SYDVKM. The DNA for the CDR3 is TGTGCCAGCAGTTACACCCTCGCGGGGCAGTACTTC. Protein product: CASSYTLAGQYF.

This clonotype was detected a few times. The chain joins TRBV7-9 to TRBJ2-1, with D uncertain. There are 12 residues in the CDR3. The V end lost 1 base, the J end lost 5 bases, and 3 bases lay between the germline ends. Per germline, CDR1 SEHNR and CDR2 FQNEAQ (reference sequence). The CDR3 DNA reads TGTGCCAGCAGCTTAGAGAACAATGAGCAGTTCTTC. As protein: CASSLENNEQFF.

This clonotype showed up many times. The CDR3 protein is CASSSKLEGVYGYTF. The DNA for the CDR3 is TGTGCCAGCAGTTCCAAATTAGAGGGGGTCTATGGCTACACCTTC. The chain is built from TRBV6-6 and TRBJ1-2; D perhaps matches TRBD1 (6 bases). CDR3 length: 15 residues. Trimming left V 4 bases short and J 4 bases short, with 16 bases between. CDR1 is MNHNY and CDR2 is SVGAGI in the germline V gene (reference sequence).

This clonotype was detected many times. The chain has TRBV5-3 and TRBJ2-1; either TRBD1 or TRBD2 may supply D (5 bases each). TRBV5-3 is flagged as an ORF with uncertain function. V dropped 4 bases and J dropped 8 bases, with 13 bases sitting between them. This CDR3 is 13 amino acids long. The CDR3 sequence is CARSGLLGDEQFF. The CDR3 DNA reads TGTGCCAGAAGCGGATTACTAGGGGATGAGCAGTTCTTC.

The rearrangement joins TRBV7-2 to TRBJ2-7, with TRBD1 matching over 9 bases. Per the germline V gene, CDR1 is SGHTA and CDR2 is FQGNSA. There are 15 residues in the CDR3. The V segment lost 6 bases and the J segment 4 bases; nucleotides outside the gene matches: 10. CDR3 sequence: CASRKTAGQGYEQYF. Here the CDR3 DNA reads TGTGCCAGCAGGAAAACCGCGGGACAGGGTTACGAGCAGTACTTC.

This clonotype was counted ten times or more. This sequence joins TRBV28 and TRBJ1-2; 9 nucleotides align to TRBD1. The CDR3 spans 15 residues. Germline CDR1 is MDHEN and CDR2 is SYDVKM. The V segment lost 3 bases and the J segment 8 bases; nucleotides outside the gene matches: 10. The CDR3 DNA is TGTGCCAGCAGTTTGGGGGACAGGGATCTGAAAGGCTACACCTTC. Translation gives CASSLGDRDLKGYTF.

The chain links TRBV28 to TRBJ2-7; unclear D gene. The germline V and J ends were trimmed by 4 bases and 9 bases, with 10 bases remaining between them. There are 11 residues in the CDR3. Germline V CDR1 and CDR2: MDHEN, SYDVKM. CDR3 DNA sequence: TGTGCCAGCAGTTGGAAGGGCGGGCAGTACTTC. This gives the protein CASSWKGGQYF.

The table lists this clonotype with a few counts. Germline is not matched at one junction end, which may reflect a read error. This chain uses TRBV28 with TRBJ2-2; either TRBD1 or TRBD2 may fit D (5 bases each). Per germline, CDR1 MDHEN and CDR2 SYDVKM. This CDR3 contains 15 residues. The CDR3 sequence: CASSPPGPKTGELFF. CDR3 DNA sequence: TGTGCCAGCAGCCCACCGGGACCGAAAACCGGGGAGCTGTTTTTT.

CDR3 protein: CASSQTSGDYEQYF. Written as DNA, the CDR3 is TGTGCCAGCAGTCAGACTAGCGGGGATTACGAGCAGTACTTC. The rearrangement uses TRBV6-1 and TRBJ2-7; 11 nucleotides agree with TRBD2. The CDR3 runs to 14 residues. The J segment lost 4 bases and the V segment lost 5 bases, leaving 4 bases of the junction unmatched. Germline-derived CDR1 and CDR2 are MNHNS and SASEGT.

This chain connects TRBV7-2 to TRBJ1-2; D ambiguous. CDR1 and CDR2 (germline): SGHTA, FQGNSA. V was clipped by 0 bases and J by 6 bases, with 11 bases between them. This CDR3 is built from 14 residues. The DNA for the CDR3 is TGTGCCAGCAGCTTAGCGGGGAGCGGGGATGGCTACACCTTC. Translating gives CASSLAGSGDGYTF.

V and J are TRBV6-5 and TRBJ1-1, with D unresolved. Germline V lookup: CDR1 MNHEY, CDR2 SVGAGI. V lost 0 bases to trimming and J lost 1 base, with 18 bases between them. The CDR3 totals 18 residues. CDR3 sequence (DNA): TGTGCCAGCAGTTACTCGGACGTCGGCTGGCTCCCGAACACTGAAGCTTTCTTT. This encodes CASSYSDVGWLPNTEAFF.

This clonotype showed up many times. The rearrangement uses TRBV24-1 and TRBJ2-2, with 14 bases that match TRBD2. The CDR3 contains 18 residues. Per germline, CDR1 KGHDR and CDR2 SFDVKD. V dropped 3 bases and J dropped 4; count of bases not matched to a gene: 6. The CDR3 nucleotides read TGTGCCACCAGTGATCCCGGACTAGCGGGGGGACCCACCGGGGAGCTGTTTTTT. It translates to CATSDPGLAGGPTGELFF.

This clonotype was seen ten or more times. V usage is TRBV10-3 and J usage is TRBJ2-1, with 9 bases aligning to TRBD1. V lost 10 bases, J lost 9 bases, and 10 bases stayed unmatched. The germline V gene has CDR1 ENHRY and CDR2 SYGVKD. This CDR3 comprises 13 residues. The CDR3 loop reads CATNRDRDGEQFF. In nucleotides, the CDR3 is TGTGCCACCAACCGGGACAGGGACGGTGAGCAGTTCTTC.

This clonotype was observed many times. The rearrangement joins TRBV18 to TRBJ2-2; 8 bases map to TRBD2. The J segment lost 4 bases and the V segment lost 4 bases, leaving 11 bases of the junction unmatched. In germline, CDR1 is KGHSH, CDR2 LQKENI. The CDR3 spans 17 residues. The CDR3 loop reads CASSLGTSWLVTGELFF. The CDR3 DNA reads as TGTGCCAGCTCACTCGGGACTAGTTGGCTCGTCACCGGGGAGCTGTTTTTT.

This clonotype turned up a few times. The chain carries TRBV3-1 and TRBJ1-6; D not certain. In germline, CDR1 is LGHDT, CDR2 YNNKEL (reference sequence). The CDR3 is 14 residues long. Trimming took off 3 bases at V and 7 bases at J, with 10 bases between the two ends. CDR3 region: CASSHSTRNSPLHF. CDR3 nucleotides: TGTGCCAGCAGCCATTCGACCCGAAATTCACCCCTCCACTTT.

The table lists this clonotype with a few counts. The CDR3 is CASSLVLGSYNEQFF. DNA for the CDR3: TGTGCCAGCAGCTTAGTCCTGGGCTCCTACAATGAGCAGTTCTTC. This chain joins TRBV5-8 and TRBJ2-1; D unresolved. The V gene lost 2 bases and the J gene lost 0 bases, with 9 bases spanning the gap. The CDR3 runs 15 residues. Germline V gene sequence: CDR1 SGHTS, CDR2 YDEGEE.

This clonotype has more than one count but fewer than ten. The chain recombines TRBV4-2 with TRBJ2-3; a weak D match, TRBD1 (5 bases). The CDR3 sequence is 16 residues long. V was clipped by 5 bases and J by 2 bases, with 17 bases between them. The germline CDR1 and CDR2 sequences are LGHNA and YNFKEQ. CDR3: CASSTQQEFSTDTQYF. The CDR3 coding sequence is TGTGCCAGCAGCACCCAACAGGAATTCTCCACAGATACGCAGTATTTT.

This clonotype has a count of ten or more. In DNA, the CDR3 is TGTGCCAGCAACAAAAAGCCTCTGGGGCAGGTGTCGGAGACCCAGTACTTC. It encodes CASNKKPLGQVSETQYF. The V and J genes are TRBV7-8 and TRBJ2-5; weak D call: TRBD1 (5 bases). Trimming left V 7 bases short and J 5 bases short, with 26 bases between. Germline V lookup: CDR1 SGHVS, CDR2 FQNEAQ. This CDR3 has 17 amino acids.

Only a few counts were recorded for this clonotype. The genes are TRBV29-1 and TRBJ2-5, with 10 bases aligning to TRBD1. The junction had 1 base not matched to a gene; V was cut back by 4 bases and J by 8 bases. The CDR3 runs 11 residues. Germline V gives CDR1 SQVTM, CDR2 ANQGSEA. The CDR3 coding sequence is TGCAGCGTTGGGGACAGGGGTACCCAGTACTTC. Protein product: CSVGDRGTQYF.

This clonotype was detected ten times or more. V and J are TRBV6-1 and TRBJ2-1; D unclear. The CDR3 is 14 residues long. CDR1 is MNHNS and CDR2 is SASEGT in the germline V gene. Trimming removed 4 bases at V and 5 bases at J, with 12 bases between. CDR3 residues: CASSVFGRHNEQFF. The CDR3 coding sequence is TGTGCCAGCAGTGTCTTCGGGCGACACAATGAGCAGTTCTTC.

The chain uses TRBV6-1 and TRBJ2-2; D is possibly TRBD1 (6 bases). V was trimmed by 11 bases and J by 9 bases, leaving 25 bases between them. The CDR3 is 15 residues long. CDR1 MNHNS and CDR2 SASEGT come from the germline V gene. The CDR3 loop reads CAALSRTVSIRELFF. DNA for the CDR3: TGTGCCGCCTTATCCCGGACAGTGTCTATCCGGGAGCTGTTTTTT.